Listed here are 30 T cell receptor beta chains from one sample, sequenced in a study of blood T cell repertoires in COVID-19. Here immunoSEQ multiplex PCR was the method, and the copy in TCRdb shows in-frame clones only, minus some. The profile shows 370,000 or so clones, roughly 80% of them singletons. The sample comprised peripheral blood. These receptors all stem from a human donor with acute or convalescent COVID-19. The donor label of this sample is uncertain.

This chain uses TRBV2 with TRBJ1-5, with D possibly being TRBD1 (5 bases). CDR3 length equals 17 residues. From germline, CDR1 is SNHLY and CDR2 FYNNEI. The V end was cut by 4 bases, the J end by 1 base, with 17 bases between. CDR3 nucleotides: TGTGCCAGCAGTGTATCGACAGTGGTACAAAGCAATCAGCCCCAGCATTTT. Translation: CASSVSTVVQSNQPQHF. Using reference TRBV2 and TRBJ1-5 for the parts outside the CDR3, the full variable domain is EPEVTQTPSHQVTQMGQEVILRCVPISNHLYFYWYRQILGQKVEFLVSFYNNEISEKSEIFDDQFSVERPDGSNFTLKIRSTKLEDSAMYFCASSVSTVVQSNQPQHFGDGTRLSIL.

The chain carries TRBV27 and TRBJ2-1; 8 bases are a match to TRBD1. Germline lookup yields CDR1 MNHEY and CDR2 SMNVEV (reference sequence). The CDR3 has 15 amino acids. V dropped 2 bases and J dropped 6; count of bases not matched to a gene: 6. Here the CDR3 reads CASSLRRTGINEQFF. CDR3 DNA sequence: TGTGCCAGCAGTTTACGTCGGACAGGGATCAATGAGCAGTTCTTC.

V usage is TRBV6-5 and J usage is TRBJ1-1, with TRBD1 identical over 7 bases. Germline CDR1 and CDR2: MNHEY and SVGAGI. Germline trimming cut 6 bases from V and 3 bases from J; bases unmatched to any gene: 4. The length of the CDR3 is 13 residues. The CDR3 here is CASRDQGDTEAFF. The CDR3 DNA follows: TGTGCCAGCAGGGACCAGGGGGACACTGAAGCTTTCTTT.

This clone was counted once. This chain joins TRBV19 and TRBJ1-1; D possibly corresponds to TRBD1 (5 bases). The V end lost 0 bases, the J end lost 6 bases, and 14 bases lay between the germline ends. Germline V gene lookup returns CDR1 LNHDA and CDR2 SQIVND (reference sequence). This CDR3 has 15 residues. The CDR3 nucleotides are TGTGCCAGTAGTATAGATCTCTCAGGGCTCTCTGAAGCTTTCTTT. It yields the protein CASSIDLSGLSEAFF.

V is TRBV19 and J is TRBJ2-6; maybe TRBD2 (6 bases). V dropped 3 bases and J dropped 0 bases, with 6 bases sitting between them. This CDR3 is built from 15 residues. Germline CDR1 is LNHDA and CDR2 is SQIVND (reference sequence). This CDR3 is CASSMGGSGANVLTF. CDR3 coding DNA: TGTGCCAGTAGTATGGGGGGCTCTGGGGCCAACGTCCTGACTTTC.

The genes are TRBV6-5 and TRBJ2-7; TRBD2 agrees at 12 bases. The V and J ends lost 6 bases and 4 bases, in that order; junction bases with no gene match: 7. Germline loops: CDR1 MNHEY, CDR2 SVGAGI. The CDR3 runs 15 residues. CDR3 nucleotides: TGTGCCAGCAGCCTACTAGCGGGGGGATTTTACGAGCAGTACTTC. Translating gives CASSLLAGGFYEQYF.

To note about this clone: Other DNA sequences within the sample encode an identical CDR3. The chain recombines TRBV7-9 with TRBJ1-6; D gene unclear. Germline V gene data show CDR1 as SEHNR and CDR2 as FQNEAQ (reference sequence). V gave up 1 base and J gave up 3 bases, with 10 bases separating them. The CDR3 runs to 16 residues. In DNA, the CDR3 is TGTGCCAGCAGCTTAGGTTCGGGATTCTATAATTCACCCCTCCACTTT. It is translated as CASSLGSGFYNSPLHF.

The V call is TRBV3-1 (or the pseudogene TRBV3-2), the J call TRBJ1-1; the D gene is possibly TRBD1 (6 bases). The CDR3 consists of 14 residues. Trimming took 7 bases from V and 2 from J, leaving 14 bases between them. The germline CDR1 and CDR2 sequences are LGHDT and YNNKEL (reference sequence). CDR3 loop: CASTEGGGNTEAFF. CDR3 in DNA: TGTGCCAGCACCGAGGGAGGGGGAAACACTGAAGCTTTCTTT.

V is TRBV2 and J is TRBJ1-1; maybe TRBD1 (6 bases). The germline V gene has CDR1 SNHLY and CDR2 FYNNEI. This CDR3 is 14 amino acids long. V was clipped by 4 bases and J by 0 bases, with 9 bases between them. The CDR3 DNA reads TGTGCCAGCAGTGTTGACAGGTTGAACACTGAAGCTTTCTTT. Translation gives CASSVDRLNTEAFF.

This chain links TRBV7-6 with TRBJ2-6; 11 bases match TRBD2. This CDR3 has 18 residues. The germline V gene encodes CDR1 SGHVS and CDR2 FNYEAQ. The V and J ends lost 6 bases and 2 bases, in that order; junction bases with no gene match: 9. The CDR3 DNA follows: TGTGCCAGCAGTTGGATGGCTAGCGGGGGGACTGGGGCCAACGTCCTGACTTTC. It is translated as CASSWMASGGTGANVLTF.

This clone was detected only a few times. V gene TRBV29-1 combines with J gene TRBJ1-2; D gene uncertain. The CDR3 has 11 residues. V was pared by 6 bases and J by 10 bases, with 15 bases between. Germline CDR1 reads SQVTM; CDR2 reads ANQGSEA. The CDR3 coding sequence is TGCAGCGTCGTACCGGGATCACACTACACCTTC. Translating gives CSVVPGSHYTF.

The count of this clone is one. The rearrangement links TRBV30 to TRBJ1-5, with D perhaps TRBD1 (5 bases). The CDR3 is made up of 13 amino acids. Germline-derived CDR1 and CDR2 are GTSNPN and SVGIG (reference sequence). With 2 bases removed from V and 4 bases from J, the gap between germline ends came to 9 bases. CDR3 bases: TGTGCCTGGAGTAGACAGATAAATCAGCCCCAGCATTTT. Its translation is CAWSRQINQPQHF.

The genes are TRBV6-6 and TRBJ2-2; 12 bases map to TRBD2. CDR3 length: 17 residues. Germline trimming cut 5 bases from V and 4 bases from J; bases unmatched to any gene: 8. CDR1 is MNHNY and CDR2 is SVGAGI in the germline V gene (reference sequence). The CDR3, as DNA: TGTGCCAGCAGTCAGCTAGCGGGAGGGCCGGGCACCGGGGAGCTGTTTTTT. Protein: CASSQLAGGPGTGELFF.

This chain links TRBV12-5 with TRBJ1-5; weak D call: TRBD1 (6 bases). CDR3 length equals 14 residues. Trimming cost V 6 bases and J 3 bases, with 12 bases left between them. The V gene's germline CDR1 is LGHNT and CDR2 FRNRAP. The CDR3 protein is CASGRTDLNQPQHF. As DNA, the CDR3 is TGTGCTAGTGGCCGGACAGACCTCAATCAGCCCCAGCATTTT.

The V and J genes are TRBV28 and TRBJ2-7, with D possibly being TRBD2 (5 bases). Trimming removed 6 bases from V and 3 bases from J, with 9 bases in between. The CDR3 extends over 12 amino acids. Germline CDR1 and CDR2: MDHEN and SYDVKM. In DNA, the CDR3 is TGTGCCAGCAGCCCCACTAGCTACGAGCAGTACTTC. It yields the protein CASSPTSYEQYF.

The gene calls are TRBV3-1 (or the pseudogene TRBV3-2) and TRBJ1-2; 8 bases are a match to TRBD1. Germline V gene lookup returns CDR1 LGHDT and CDR2 YNNKEL (reference sequence). The CDR3 runs 17 residues. V shed 2 bases, J shed 5 bases, and the junction held 13 bases outside the gene matches. CDR3 in DNA: TGTGCCAGCAGCCAATTAGTTGGACAGGGTGCTGGGTATGGCTACACCTTC. Encoded protein: CASSQLVGQGAGYGYTF.

This clone was recorded a few times. The CDR3 sequence is CASSEFGKPTDTQYF. CDR3 coding DNA: TGTGCCAGCAGTGAATTCGGGAAGCCCACAGATACGCAGTATTTT. V is TRBV2 and J is TRBJ2-3; D perhaps matches TRBD2 (5 bases). Germline CDR1 reads SNHLY; CDR2 reads FYNNEI. V was pared by 2 bases and J by 2 bases, with 11 bases between. The CDR3 length is 15 residues.

This chain joins TRBV27 and TRBJ2-7; 9 bases align to TRBD1. The germline V gene has CDR1 MNHEY and CDR2 SMNVEV (reference sequence). V lost 5 bases to trimming and J lost 4 bases; unmatched junction nucleotides: 6. This CDR3 region has 14 residues. Here the CDR3 reads CASSLTGQGYEQYF. CDR3 bases: TGTGCCAGCAGTCTCACTGGACAGGGGTACGAGCAGTACTTC.

The chain links TRBV28 to TRBJ2-1, with TRBD2 identical over 14 bases. Germline V gives CDR1 MDHEN, CDR2 SYDVKM. The V and J ends lost 5 bases and 7 bases, in that order; junction bases with no gene match: 4. The CDR3 is 15 amino acids. CDR3: CASSATSGRENEQFF. CDR3 in DNA: TGTGCCAGCAGTGCGACTAGCGGGAGGGAAAATGAGCAGTTCTTC.

The rearrangement links TRBV11-2 to TRBJ2-7, with TRBD1 identical over 11 bases. This CDR3 comprises 16 residues. Looked up from germline, CDR1 is SGHAT and CDR2 is FQNNGV. Unmatched junction bases numbered 5, after V lost 2 bases and J lost 2 bases. Here the CDR3 DNA reads TGTGCCAGCAGCTTAACCGGGACAGGGGGACCCTACGAGCAGTACTTC. Protein sequence: CASSLTGTGGPYEQYF.

This chain links TRBV24-1 with TRBJ2-1; tentatively, D is TRBD2 (5 bases). This CDR3 contains 14 residues. Trimming removed 7 bases at V and 4 bases at J, with 13 bases between. The germline V gene encodes CDR1 KGHDR and CDR2 SFDVKD. The CDR3 spells CATRAGGPYNEQFF. The CDR3, as DNA: TGTGCCACCAGGGCGGGCGGGCCTTACAATGAGCAGTTCTTC.

The V call is TRBV7-9, the J call TRBJ2-5; D not certain. Germline lookup yields CDR1 SEHNR and CDR2 FQNEAQ (reference sequence). V was shortened by 5 bases and J by 5 bases, with 12 bases between the two germline ends. The CDR3 covers 13 residues. CDR3 region: CASSPPPVETQYF. CDR3 DNA: TGTGCCAGCAGCCCCCCTCCCGTCGAGACCCAGTACTTC.

The chain uses TRBV5-4 and TRBJ2-3; D uncertain. V was cut by 0 bases and J by 2 bases, with 7 bases left in between. Per germline, CDR1 SGHNT and CDR2 YYREEE (reference sequence). The CDR3 extends over 14 amino acids. CDR3 nucleotides: TGTGCCAGCAGCTTGGAACTGAACACAGATACGCAGTATTTT. It is translated as CASSLELNTDTQYF.

This clone was detected once. The chain links TRBV30 to TRBJ2-1; 9 nucleotides agree with TRBD1. The V segment lost 2 bases and the J segment 0 bases; nucleotides outside the gene matches: 2. The CDR3 consists of 15 residues. Germline CDR1 and CDR2: GTSNPN and SVGIG (reference sequence). DNA of the CDR3: TGTGCCTGGAGTCCGGGACAGGGCTCCTACAATGAGCAGTTCTTC. It is translated as CAWSPGQGSYNEQFF.

This clone appeared a few times. The chain couples TRBV5-1 to TRBJ1-1, with D uncertain. The V and J ends lost 4 bases and 8 bases respectively, with 18 bases between them. Germline values: CDR1 SGHRS, CDR2 YFSETQ. The CDR3 is 14 residues long. The CDR3 sequence is CASSAWTGGYEAFF. CDR3 DNA sequence: TGCGCCAGCAGCGCATGGACGGGAGGGTACGAAGCTTTCTTT.

The chain links TRBV9 to TRBJ2-3; TRBD2 aligns across 7 bases. V shed 2 bases and J 4 bases; nucleotides not matched to a gene: 7. Germline V CDR1 and CDR2: SGDLS, YYNGEE. This CDR3 is 15 amino acids long. DNA of the CDR3: TGTGCCAGCAGCGTTATGACTAGCCTGGCAGATACGCAGTATTTT. Its protein product is CASSVMTSLADTQYF.

The chain has TRBV3-1 (or the pseudogene TRBV3-2) and TRBJ1-4, with D uncertain. The CDR3 extends over 14 amino acids. Trimming shortened V by 4 bases and J by 4 bases, and 10 bases separated the two germline ends. From germline, CDR1 is LGHDT and CDR2 YNNKEL (reference sequence). The CDR3 reads CASSRNSGNEKLFF. CDR3 in DNA: TGTGCCAGCAGCCGCAACAGTGGTAATGAAAAACTGTTTTTT.

This sequence joins TRBV6-1 and TRBJ2-7; D is unclear. This CDR3 has 13 residues. Trimming took 2 bases from V and 8 from J, leaving 13 bases between them. Per germline, CDR1 MNHNS and CDR2 SASEGT. The CDR3 DNA follows: TGTGCCAGCAGTGAAAGGATCGACTCCCAGCAGTACTTC. This gives the protein CASSERIDSQQYF.

The chain employs TRBV29-1 and TRBJ1-2; 9 bases map to TRBD1. The CDR3 is made up of 14 amino acids. Germline V gene data show CDR1 as SQVTM and CDR2 as ANQGSEA. V lost 6 bases and J lost 2; bases outside the gene matches: 7. CDR3: CSVMGTGKNYGYTF. As DNA, the CDR3 is TGCAGCGTCATGGGGACAGGGAAAAACTATGGCTACACCTTC.

In its sample, this clone was seen once. The rearrangement links TRBV5-4 to TRBJ2-5; D gene unclear. The length of the CDR3 is 13 residues. V lost 5 bases to trimming and J lost 0 bases, with 8 bases between them. Germline CDR1 SGHNT, CDR2 YYREEE (reference sequence). This CDR3 is CASRSSDQETQYF. CDR3 in DNA: TGTGCCAGCAGAAGTTCGGACCAAGAGACCCAGTACTTC.